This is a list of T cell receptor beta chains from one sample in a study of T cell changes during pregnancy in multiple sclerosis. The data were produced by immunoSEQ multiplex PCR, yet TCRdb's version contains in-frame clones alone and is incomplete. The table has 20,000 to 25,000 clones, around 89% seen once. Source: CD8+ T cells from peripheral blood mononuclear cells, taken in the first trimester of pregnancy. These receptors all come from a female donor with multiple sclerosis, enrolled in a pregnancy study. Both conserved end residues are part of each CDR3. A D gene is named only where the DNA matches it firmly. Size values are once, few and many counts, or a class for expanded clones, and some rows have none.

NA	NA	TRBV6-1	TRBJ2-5	CAHRAKQGSETQYF	TGTGCCCATCGGGCTAAACAGGGAAGTGAGACCCAGTACTTC
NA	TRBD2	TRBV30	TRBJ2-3	CAWSVTSGSLDTQYF	TGTGCCTGGAGTGTAACTAGCGGGAGTTTAGATACGCAGTATTTT
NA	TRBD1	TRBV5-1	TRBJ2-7	CASSLDPATGATYEQYF	TGCGCCAGCAGCTTGGATCCCGCGACAGGGGCCACCTACGAGCAGTACTTC
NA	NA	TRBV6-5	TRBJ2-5	CASSRGETQYF	TGTGCCAGCAGCCGCGGGGAGACCCAGTACTTC
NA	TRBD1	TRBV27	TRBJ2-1	CASRDRDRGNEQFF	TGTGCCAGCAGGGACCGGGACAGGGGAAATGAGCAGTTCTTC
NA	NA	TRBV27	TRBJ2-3	CASSALVPDTQYF	TGTGCCAGCAGTGCCCTAGTGCCAGATACGCAGTATTTT
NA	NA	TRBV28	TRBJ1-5	CASTTLWGVGQPQHF	TGTGCCAGCACCACCCTATGGGGGGTGGGGCAGCCCCAGCATTTT
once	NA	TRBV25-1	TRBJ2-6	CASSTGSGANVLTF	TGTGCCAGCAGTACGGGCTCTGGGGCCAACGTCCTGACTTTC
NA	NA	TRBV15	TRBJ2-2	CATSRARDTGELFF	TGTGCCACCAGCAGAGCGCGGGACACCGGGGAGCTGTTTTTT
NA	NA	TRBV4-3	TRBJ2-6	CASSRDISSGANVLTF	TGCGCCAGCAGCCGGGACATTAGCTCTGGGGCCAACGTCCTGACTTTC
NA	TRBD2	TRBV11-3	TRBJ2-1	CASSLGTSSYNEQFF	TGTGCCAGCAGCTTAGGGACTAGCAGCTACAATGAGCAGTTCTTC
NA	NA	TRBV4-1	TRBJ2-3	CASSQAMGAADTQYF	TGCGCCAGCAGCCAAGCAATGGGGGCCGCAGATACGCAGTATTTT
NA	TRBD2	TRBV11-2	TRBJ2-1	CASSPRWLAGGEQFF	TGTGCCAGCAGCCCAAGGTGGCTAGCGGGGGGGGAGCAGTTCTTC
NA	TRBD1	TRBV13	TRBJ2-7	CASSDRDSVTYEQYF	TGTGCCAGCAGCGACCGGGACAGTGTAACCTACGAGCAGTACTTC
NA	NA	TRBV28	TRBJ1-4	CASSLPDTGRNEKLFF	TGTGCCAGCAGTTTACCTGACACAGGGAGAAATGAAAAACTGTTTTTT
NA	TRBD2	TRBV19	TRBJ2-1	CASEGLGLEQFF	TGTGCCAGTGAAGGACTAGGACTTGAGCAGTTCTTC
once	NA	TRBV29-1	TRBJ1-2	CSVLPSDYGYTF	TGCAGCGTGCTACCTTCGGACTATGGCTACACCTTC
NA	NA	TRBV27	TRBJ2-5	CASSDDPTVYQETQYF	TGTGCCAGCAGCGACGATCCTACAGTGTACCAAGAGACCCAGTACTTC
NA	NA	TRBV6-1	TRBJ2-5	CASSDSPQETQYF	TGTGCCAGCAGTGACAGTCCCCAAGAGACCCAGTACTTC
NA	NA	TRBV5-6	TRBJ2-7	CASSGGETYEQYF	TGTGCCAGCAGCGGAGGGGAAACCTACGAGCAGTACTTC
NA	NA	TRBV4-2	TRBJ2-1	CASSPPDSSYNEQFF	TGTGCCAGCAGCCCTCCTGACTCCTCCTACAATGAGCAGTTCTTC
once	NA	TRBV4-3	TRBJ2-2	CASSQDRDRLVGELFF	TGCGCCAGCAGCCAAGATCGAGACAGGCTTGTAGGGGAGCTGTTTTTT
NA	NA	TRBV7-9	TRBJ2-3	CASSPSLTDTQYF	TGTGCCAGCAGTCCCTCCCTGACAGATACGCAGTATTTT
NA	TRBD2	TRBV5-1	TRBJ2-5	CASSSRGGRQETQYF	TGCGCCAGCAGCTCGCGGGGGGGGCGACAAGAGACCCAGTACTTC
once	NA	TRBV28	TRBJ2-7	CASSPTLGGGLSYEQYF	TGTGCCAGCAGTCCTACTCTGGGTGGGGGCCTCTCCTACGAGCAGTACTTC
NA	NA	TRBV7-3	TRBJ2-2	CASSLVSGELFF	TGTGCCAGCAGCCTTGTATCCGGGGAGCTGTTTTTT
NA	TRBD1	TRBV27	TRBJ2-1	CASSDRGHEQFF	TGTGCCAGCAGCGACAGGGGCCATGAGCAGTTCTTC
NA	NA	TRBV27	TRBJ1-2	CASRGPGNYGYTF	TGTGCCAGCAGGGGGCCCGGGAACTATGGCTACACCTTC
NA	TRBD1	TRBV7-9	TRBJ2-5	CASSSPLTGGEQETQYF	TGTGCCAGCAGCTCTCCTTTGACAGGGGGGGAACAAGAGACCCAGTACTTC
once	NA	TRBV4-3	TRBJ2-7	CASSQDTGRAGDEQYF	TGCGCCAGCAGCCAGGATACTGGACGGGCCGGGGACGAGCAGTACTTC
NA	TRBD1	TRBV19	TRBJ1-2	CASSIDGEGAPDGYTF	TGTGCCAGTAGTATAGATGGCGAGGGGGCGCCTGATGGCTACACCTTC
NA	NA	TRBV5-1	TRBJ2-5	CASSARETQYF	TGCGCCAGCAGCGCACGGGAGACCCAGTACTTC
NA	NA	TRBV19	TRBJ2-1	CASMRRGLNEQFF	TGTGCCAGTATGCGGAGGGGGCTAAATGAGCAGTTCTTC